This T cell receptor beta chain was recovered during a study of T cells after posttransplantation cyclophosphamide (dated by TCRdb to about 2016). Regarding the study in general: Using TRB sequencing, the study followed how the T cell repertoire reconstituted after myeloablative bone marrow transplantation in which posttransplantation cyclophosphamide served as GVHD prophylaxis. Samples from 30 to 35 PTCy-treated patients, along with samples from 16 of their related bone marrow donors, underwent antigen receptor sequencing. TRB sequencing was performed on blood from all 35 or so PTCy patients with 1-year posttransplant specimens. In 3 patients, up to about 3 additional blood samples taken between 2 and 5.2 years after transplant also underwent TRB sequencing, as did pretransplant blood from several patients. Because TRA and TRB clonality correlated tightly in eight or nine samples, later TCR analyses were limited to TRB. Public TRB sequences were searched against a database of over 3,500 sequences associated with responses to pathogens, tumor antigens, self-antigens and alloantigens. General findings and caveats noted by the study authors: Donor-recipient similarity was low at 1-2 months but increased during the first year, and donor CD8+ memory clones often dominated later blood repertoires. The TRB repertoires of T cells infiltrating skin or GI tract showed only limited overlap with the TRB repertoires of T cells in blood. Across about 40 patients, TRB clonality was highly associated with recipient CMV seropositivity and CMV reactivation, and PTCy diversity was similar to diversity in CNI/methotrexate controls.

TRB sequencing was run on genomic DNA with either the immunoSEQ assay at survey resolution or the hsTCRB kit. On the authors' methods: The immunoSEQ software handled the initial read processing, while the LymphoSeq R package was used for the repertoire analyses. For each TRB dataset, clonality was calculated as 1 minus normalized Shannon entropy, and the Gini coefficient was computed as well. To infer phenotypes in unsorted samples, TRB sequences from sorted subsets of the recipient or donor were mapped onto the unsorted samples of the same recipient. In TCRdb, the immuneACCESS table is reduced to in-frame sequences with V and J assigned. These tables do not hold every clone; where another copy was compared, an unresolved V gene accounts for under half, and the others remain unexplained. V and J calls and clone size are those listed in that table; D and trimming were worked out from the DNA. The table shows roughly 15,000 clones here, with no singletons. Roughly 24% of the sample is held by the ten biggest clonotypes.

Reading the germline V gene (reference sequence) gives CDR1 LNHDA and CDR2 SQIVND. The CDR3 goes from the cysteine to the phenylalanine over 16 residues. Of all the DNA, just the CDR3 is kept, 48 bases in frame from base 1. The V and J ends are trimmed by 5 bases and 3 bases, leaving 17 bases between them. According to the study, the label for this sample's treatment or condition signals: high-dose cyclophosphamide on days +3 and +4 as single-agent GVHD prophylaxis. For conditioning, the PTCy patients got busulfan and fludarabine, then a related or unrelated marrow graft, followed by cyclophosphamide on days +3 and +4. PTCy-treated patients came from a prospective multi-institutional clinical trial. Mononuclear cells from peripheral blood and bone marrow were separated by Ficoll-Hypaque density centrifugation and then cryopreserved. The table lists this clone with many counts. The antigen it recognizes is unknown. No much larger clone is present one base from it, and per-base qualities are unavailable.

The starting material was PBMCs, obtained 1162 days after allogeneic stem cell transplant with posttransplant cyclophosphamide. The source of this sequence is a female patient aged 35 to 55 who received an allogeneic stem cell transplant from a related donor, was CMV-positive, and had no GVHD. Donor T cells from the graft may be present among the T cells after a transplant. This receptor chain uses TRBV19 and TRBJ2-1; the D gene identity is not certain. This receptor carries the CDR3 CASSSVVPPHYNEQFF. The DNA sequence is TGTGCCAGTAGTTCGGTGGTCCCGCCCCACTACAATGAGCAGTTCTTC.